Presented here are 26 T cell receptor beta chains from one specimen sequenced in a study of blood T cell repertoires in COVID-19 (dated by TCRdb to about 2020). Libraries were constructed by the immunoSEQ multiplex PCR assay. This immuneACCESS table, as held by TCRdb, lists in-frame sequences with V and J called but not all clones. Of the missing ones, under half trace to an unresolved V gene in checked studies; the others have no known cause. For this sample there are under 80,000 clones; around 80% appear just once. The top ten clonotypes cover more than 4.5% of the sample. The sequenced sample was peripheral blood. All receptors derive from a woman of 80 years or more with active or convalescent COVID-19.

A few counts support this clone. This CDR3 is CASRSRDRANTEAFF. CDR3 bases: TGTGCCAGCAGGTCCAGGGACAGGGCCAACACTGAAGCTTTCTTT. The rearrangement links TRBV2 to TRBJ1-1; 9 positions match TRBD1. The CDR3 totals 15 residues. Trimming cost V 6 bases and J 2 bases; bases outside gene matches: 7. Germline V CDR1 and CDR2: SNHLY, FYNNEI.

The V call is TRBV9, the J call TRBJ2-1; 7 bases are a match to TRBD2. The CDR3 is 19 residues long. Germline-derived CDR1 and CDR2 are SGDLS and YYNGEE. The junction had 15 bases not matched to a gene; V was cut back by 0 bases and J by 3 bases. CDR3 amino acids: CASSVGLAAMGLSYNEQFF. As DNA, the CDR3 is TGTGCCAGCAGCGTAGGCCTAGCGGCAATGGGACTAAGCTACAATGAGCAGTTCTTC.

This clone was counted a single time. The chain recombines TRBV4-1 with TRBJ1-1; 10 nucleotides match TRBD1. V shed 4 bases, J shed 11 bases, and the junction held 7 bases outside the gene matches. This CDR3 is built from 13 residues. Germline V gene data show CDR1 as MGHRA and CDR2 as YSYEKL. The CDR3, as DNA: TGCGCCAGCAGCCGAGGACAGGGGGAGGAGGCTTTCTTT. Its translation: CASSRGQGEEAFF.

The chain uses TRBV5-1 and TRBJ2-7, with 7 bases that match TRBD1. The CDR3 consists of 14 residues. With V trimmed by 7 bases and J by 2 bases, 9 bases remained unmatched. Germline V gives CDR1 SGHRS, CDR2 YFSETQ. The CDR3 DNA sequence: TGCGCCAGCCGGCCCGGGACAGCAACCTACGAGCAGTACTTC. Translation gives CASRPGTATYEQYF.

The rearrangement links TRBV6-2 or TRBV6-3 to TRBJ2-7, with 10 nucleotides matching TRBD2. The CDR3 has 16 residues. V lost 5 bases, J lost 4 bases, and 11 bases stayed unmatched. CDR1 and CDR2 from the germline V gene are MNHEY and SVGEGT. The DNA for the CDR3 is TGTGCCAGCAGTACATCTAGCGGGAGAGGGTTTTACGAGCAGTACTTC. Residues: CASSTSSGRGFYEQYF.

The chain couples TRBV7-2 to TRBJ2-2, with 8 bases identical to TRBD2. The V gene's germline CDR1 is SGHTA and CDR2 FQGNSA. The length of the CDR3 is 18 residues. V gave up 8 bases and J gave up 4 bases; unmatched junction bases: 18. The CDR3 region is CASLQGSGASGPTGELFF. DNA for the CDR3: TGTGCCAGCCTCCAGGGTAGCGGGGCCTCAGGGCCCACCGGGGAGCTGTTTTTT.

The chain combines TRBV6-4 with TRBJ2-3; D is unresolved. CDR1 and CDR2 from the germline V gene are MRHNA and SNTAGT. The CDR3 sequence is 15 residues long. V was cut by 3 bases and J by 2 bases, with 12 bases left in between. CDR3 nucleotide sequence: TGTGCCAGCAGTGAGCGATACCATCCCACAGATACGCAGTATTTT. Translated: CASSERYHPTDTQYF.

In this sample, this clone turned up once. The chain uses TRBV20-1 and TRBJ2-5, with a tentative D call TRBD1 (6 bases). The germline V gene encodes CDR1 DFQATT and CDR2 SNEGSKA (reference sequence). V was trimmed by 5 bases and J by 5 bases, leaving 9 bases between them. The CDR3 covers 11 residues. The CDR3 nucleotides are TGCAGTGCTGGTCAGGGGGAGACCCAGTACTTC. This codes for CSAGQGETQYF.

The CDR3 loop reads CASSTGLAMDEQFF. CDR3 bases: TGTGCCAGCAGCACGGGACTAGCGATGGATGAGCAGTTCTTC. This sequence joins TRBV28 and TRBJ2-1, with 10 bases fitting TRBD2. The CDR3 runs to 14 residues. Unmatched junction bases numbered 7, after V lost 6 bases and J lost 8 bases. Germline-derived CDR1 and CDR2 are MDHEN and SYDVKM. The full variable domain, in which reference TRBV28 and TRBJ2-1 provide the parts outside the CDR3, is DVKVTQSSRYLVKRTGEKVFLECVQDMDHENMFWYRQDPGLGLRLIYFSYDVKMKEKGDIPEGYSVSREKKERFSLILESASTNQTSMYLCASSTGLAMDEQFFGPGTRLTVL.

In nucleotides, the CDR3 is TGTGCCAGGGGACTAGCTCTTAACGAGCAGTACTTC. Protein sequence: CARGLALNEQYF. The chain recombines TRBV2 with TRBJ2-7, with 9 bases aligning to TRBD2. This CDR3 is 12 amino acids long. J was trimmed by 5 bases and V by 9 bases; bases with no gene match: 5. Germline CDR1 and CDR2: SNHLY and FYNNEI.

In its sample, this clone is medium-sized. The rearrangement uses TRBV7-9 and TRBJ2-7; 9 positions match TRBD1. Germline V gives CDR1 SEHNR, CDR2 FQNEAQ (reference sequence). The V segment lost 5 bases and the J segment 5 bases; nucleotides outside the gene matches: 7. The CDR3 runs 14 residues. CDR3 bases: TGTGCCAGCAGCCCAAGGGACAGGGAAAACGAGCAGTACTTC. As protein: CASSPRDRENEQYF.

The V call is TRBV28, the J call TRBJ1-5, with 10 positions matching TRBD1. The J segment lost 7 bases and the V segment lost 3 bases, leaving 3 bases of the junction unmatched. This CDR3 comprises 14 residues. Germline V gene data show CDR1 as MDHEN and CDR2 as SYDVKM. The CDR3 DNA reads TGTGCCAGCAGTTTGATGACAGGGGGCCAGCCCCAGCATTTT. It codes for CASSLMTGGQPQHF.

The rearrangement links TRBV20-1 to TRBJ2-3; the D gene is possibly TRBD2 (6 bases). The CDR3 consists of 15 residues. Trimming removed 3 bases from V and 1 base from J, with 14 bases in between. Germline lookup yields CDR1 DFQATT and CDR2 SNEGSKA (reference sequence). The CDR3 loop reads CSASYASAGTDTQYF. CDR3 nucleotides: TGCAGTGCTAGTTACGCTAGCGCCGGCACAGATACGCAGTATTTT.

The gene calls are TRBV24-1 and TRBJ1-3; 9 nucleotides agree with TRBD1. Unmatched junction bases numbered 12, after V lost 8 bases and J lost 2 bases. Per germline, CDR1 KGHDR and CDR2 SFDVKD. The CDR3 contains 17 residues. CDR3 DNA sequence: TGTGCCACCATTTCGTGGGACAGGGAGTTCCCTGGAAACACCATATATTTT. This encodes CATISWDREFPGNTIYF.

The chain employs TRBV11-2 and TRBJ2-3; 10 bases align to TRBD2. The V segment lost 3 bases and the J segment 6 bases; nucleotides outside the gene matches: 6. The CDR3 sequence is 15 residues long. From germline, CDR1 is SGHAT and CDR2 FQNNGV. The CDR3, as DNA: TGTGCCAGCAGCTTTACAGCGGGGGGGCCGGATACGCAGTATTTT. This translates into CASSFTAGGPDTQYF.

The chain links TRBV19 to TRBJ1-1; the match to TRBD1 covers 7 bases. Trimming removed 6 bases from V and 2 bases from J; junction bases left unmatched: 6. The V gene's germline CDR1 is LNHDA and CDR2 SQIVND (reference sequence). CDR3 size: 14 residues. CDR3 in DNA: TGTGCCAGTAGACCTGGGACAGTAAACACTGAAGCTTTCTTT. Residues: CASRPGTVNTEAFF.

There are a few counts of this clone. V is TRBV11-2 and J is TRBJ2-2, with 10 bases fitting TRBD2. With 7 bases clipped from V and 0 bases from J, the junction kept 11 bases outside the gene matches. CDR1 is SGHAT and CDR2 is FQNNGV in the germline V gene. The CDR3 extends over 18 amino acids. The CDR3 protein is CASTPGGSGGPNTGELFF. The CDR3 bases are TGTGCCAGCACCCCGGGGGGTAGCGGGGGGCCGAACACCGGGGAGCTGTTTTTT.

The chain employs TRBV6-6 and TRBJ1-5; 7 positions agree with TRBD1. CDR1 is MNHNY and CDR2 is SVGAGI in the germline V gene (reference sequence). This CDR3 region has 14 residues. V lost 5 bases to trimming and J lost 7 bases; unmatched junction nucleotides: 8. The CDR3 protein is CASSRTGAGQPQHF. The CDR3 region has the DNA TGTGCCAGCAGTCGCACAGGGGCTGGGCAGCCCCAGCATTTT.

The V gene is TRBV10-3, the J gene TRBJ1-5; TRBD1 agrees at 9 bases. The CDR3 contains 14 residues. After removal of 10 bases from V and 1 base from J, the junction contained 5 bases not matched to a gene. The germline V gene has CDR1 ENHRY and CDR2 SYGVKD. CDR3 loop: CATRDRESNQPQHF. As DNA, the CDR3 is TGTGCCACAAGGGACAGGGAGAGCAATCAGCCCCAGCATTTT.

This chain connects TRBV5-4 to TRBJ2-7, with 7 nucleotides matching TRBD2. The CDR3 totals 15 residues. Germline V gene data show CDR1 as SGHNT and CDR2 as YYREEE (reference sequence). Unmatched junction bases numbered 11, after V lost 1 base and J lost 7 bases. The CDR3 nucleotides read TGTGCCAGCAGCTTGTTGGCGGGAGCTATCCAAGAGCAGTACTTC. It translates to CASSLLAGAIQEQYF.

This sequence joins TRBV19 and TRBJ1-1; 7 bases agree with TRBD1. CDR1 and CDR2 (germline): LNHDA, SQIVND (reference sequence). This CDR3 contains 15 residues. The J segment lost 6 bases and the V segment lost 7 bases, leaving 14 bases of the junction unmatched. This CDR3 reads CASTHPGQTNPEAFF. CDR3 coding DNA: TGTGCCAGTACCCATCCGGGACAGACTAACCCTGAAGCTTTCTTT. Filled out from reference TRBV19 and TRBJ1-1, the complete variable domain reads DGGITQSPKYLFRKEGQNVTLSCEQNLNHDAMYWYRQDPGQGLRLIYYSQIVNDFQKGDIAEGYSVSREKKESFPLTVTSAQKNPTAFYLCASTHPGQTNPEAFFGQGTRLTVV.

This clone was seen once. The V gene is TRBV14, the J gene TRBJ2-1, with a possible D match to TRBD2 (6 bases). Germline-derived CDR1 and CDR2 are SGHDN and FVKESK. V lost 4 bases to trimming and J lost 0 bases, with 16 bases between them. The CDR3 length is 17 residues. The chain's CDR3 is CASSRLASDLSYNEQFF. In nucleotides, the CDR3 is TGTGCCAGCAGCCGCCTAGCTAGCGACCTCTCCTACAATGAGCAGTTCTTC.

The chain employs TRBV7-9 and TRBJ2-7; 8 bases map to TRBD2. With 2 bases clipped from V and 4 bases from J, the junction kept 4 bases outside the gene matches. The CDR3 extends over 14 amino acids. CDR1 is SEHNR and CDR2 is FQNEAQ in the germline V gene (reference sequence). Written as DNA, the CDR3 is TGTGCCAGCAGCTTACGAGCGGGAGTGTACGAGCAGTACTTC. It translates to CASSLRAGVYEQYF.

This clone was seen only once. The chain links TRBV7-6 to TRBJ1-1; possibly TRBD1 for D (6 bases). This CDR3 is 14 amino acids long. V lost 5 bases and J 6 bases, leaving 16 bases between the germline ends. Per germline, CDR1 SGHVS and CDR2 FNYEAQ. The CDR3 sequence: CASSHVEGVPEAFF. The CDR3 DNA reads as TGTGCCAGCAGCCACGTCGAGGGGGTGCCTGAAGCTTTCTTT.

The chain uses TRBV4-1 and TRBJ1-4; no clear D gene. Germline-derived CDR1 and CDR2 are MGHRA and YSYEKL. This CDR3 spans 16 amino acids. V shed 1 base and J shed 0 bases, with 9 bases lying between them. CDR3 DNA: TGCGCCAGCAGCCAAGGTGACACACCAACTAATGAAAAACTGTTTTTT. Its protein is CASSQGDTPTNEKLFF.

The J gene is TRBJ1-2, the V gene TRBV28, with 7 bases identical to TRBD1. Trimming cost V 4 bases and J 3 bases; bases outside gene matches: 8. The V gene's germline CDR1 is MDHEN and CDR2 SYDVKM. The CDR3 totals 15 residues. The chain's CDR3 is CASSSTGAGDYGYTF. CDR3 nucleotide sequence: TGTGCCAGCAGTTCCACAGGGGCAGGGGACTATGGCTACACCTTC.